Detailed here is one T cell receptor (beta chain). The source of the sample is a study of blood T cell repertoires in COVID-19. Across the study: The analysed material was cDNA or gDNA that came from T cells, B-cell-depleted T cells, or PBMCs.

Trimming shortened V by 5 bases and J by 4 bases, and 14 bases separated the two germline ends. Germline CDR1 SGHVS, CDR2 FQNEAQ. This CDR3 has 14 residues. The authors' processing: Amplification with reference gene primers provided the estimates of nucleated cell counts. Clones were read by immunoSEQ multiplex PCR, and TCRdb kept only the in-frame ones, dropping some. V and J calls and clone size are copied from that table; D and trimming were computed from the DNA. The data hold around 41,000 clones, with about 85% observed a single time. This chain links TRBV7-8 with TRBJ1-2; TRBD1 is a possible D gene (5 bases). Sequencing used peripheral blood. The sequence came from a human donor in a cohort sampled during active COVID-19. CDR3 loop: CASSATREGYGYTF. The CDR3 DNA reads TGTGCCAGCAGCGCCACCAGGGAGGGCTATGGCTACACCTTC. The full variable domain, in which reference TRBV7-8 and TRBJ1-2 provide the parts outside the CDR3, is GAGVSQSPRYKVAKRGQDVALRCDPISGHVSLFWYQQALGQGPEFLTYFQNEAQLDKSGLPSDRFFAERPEGSVSTLKIQRTQQEDSAVYLCASSATREGYGYTFGSGTRLTVV.